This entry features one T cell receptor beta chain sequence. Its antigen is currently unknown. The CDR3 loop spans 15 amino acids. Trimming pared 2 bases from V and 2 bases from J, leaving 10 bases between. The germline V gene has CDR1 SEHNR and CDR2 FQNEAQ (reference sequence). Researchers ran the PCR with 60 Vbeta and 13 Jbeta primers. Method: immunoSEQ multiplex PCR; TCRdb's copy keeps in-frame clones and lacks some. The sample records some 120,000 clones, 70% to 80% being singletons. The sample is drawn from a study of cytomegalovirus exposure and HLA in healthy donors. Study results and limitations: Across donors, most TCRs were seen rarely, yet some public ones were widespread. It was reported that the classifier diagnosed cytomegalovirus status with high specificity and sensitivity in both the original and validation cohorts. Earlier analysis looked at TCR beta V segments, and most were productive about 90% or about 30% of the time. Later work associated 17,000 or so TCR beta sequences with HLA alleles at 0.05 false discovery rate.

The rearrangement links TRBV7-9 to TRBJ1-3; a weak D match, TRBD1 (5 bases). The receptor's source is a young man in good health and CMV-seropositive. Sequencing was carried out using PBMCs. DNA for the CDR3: TGTGCCAGCAGCTTAAAGGTGGGGCCTGGAAACACCATATATTTT. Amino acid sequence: CASSLKVGPGNTIYF.